This T cell receptor (beta chain) stems from a study of response to subunit inactivated influenza vaccine. In TCRdb, the RT-PCR reads were re-called with MiXCR into one record per CDR3 protein. The sample lists just under 550,000 distinct CDR3 sequences, 20% to 25% seen once, with 2.8% in the top ten. Trimming removed 3 bases from V and 6 bases from J; junction bases left unmatched: 2. This CDR3 has 12 residues. This clonotype was picked up a small number of times. These same data were also listed under a study on T cells expressing NK-cell markers. From that study: Generation of TCR beta cDNA was performed by 5'RACE template switching incorporating UMIs. Cells sorted as CD3+CD56+NKG2C+, CD3+CD56+NKG2C- and CD3+CD56-NKG2C+ T cells supplied the TCR beta repertoires. One of eight sequenced donors was HCMV-seronegative; the other seven were seropositive. In several experiments, sorting was confined to alpha-beta TCR T cells through use of an anti-gamma-delta TCR antibody. One observes that, in a handful of donors, these clonotypes were also the leading ones within the CD3+CD56-NKG2C+ fraction.

The rearrangement uses TRBV12-3 or TRBV12-4 and TRBJ2-7; 7 nucleotides match TRBD1. This receptor was identified in a man between 50 and 59 years old who received an inactivated influenza vaccine. Specimen: CD4+ T cells sorted from PBMCs, collected about 13 days after vaccination. CDR3 coding DNA: TGTGCCAGCAGTTTCGGGGACAGCGAGCAGTACTTC. This encodes CASSFGDSEQYF.